Each of the 6 T cell receptor beta chains below was sequenced from the same sample in a study of blood T cell repertoires in COVID-19. Some clones are missing from TCRdb's copy, which holds only in-frame ones; the method was immunoSEQ multiplex PCR. The profile covers 200,000 to 250,000 clones, with roughly 82% appearing a single time and 9.7% taken by the ten largest. The sequencing input was peripheral blood. These receptors were collected from a man aged 45 to 65 with active or convalescent COVID-19.

This chain connects TRBV7-2 to TRBJ1-2; D unclear. The CDR3 is 12 residues long. V lost 6 bases and J lost 5, with 10 bases in between. The germline V gene has CDR1 SGHTA and CDR2 FQGNSA. CDR3 in DNA: TGTGCCAGCAGTTTTGACAAGTATGGCTACACCTTC. Translated, it gives CASSFDKYGYTF.

The rearrangement joins TRBV7-9 to TRBJ1-4; 7 bases are a match to TRBD1. Germline V lookup: CDR1 SEHNR, CDR2 FQNEAQ (reference sequence). The ends lost 5 bases at V and 5 bases at J; junction bases unmatched: 8. The CDR3 loop spans 15 amino acids. The CDR3 loop reads CASSAPTGWNEKLFF. The CDR3, as DNA: TGTGCCAGCAGCGCCCCGACAGGGTGGAATGAAAAACTGTTTTTT.

The rearrangement joins TRBV6-5 to TRBJ2-7, with D unresolved. CDR3 size: 14 residues. Germline V gene data show CDR1 as MNHEY and CDR2 as SVGAGI. Trimming stripped 7 bases from V and 0 bases from J, with 13 bases between. CDR3 residues: CASKIFSGSYEQYV. The CDR3 bases are TGTGCCAGCAAAATTTTTTCGGGCTCCTACGAGCAGTACGTC.

The genes are TRBV6-6 and TRBJ2-5; the match to TRBD1 covers 7 bases. Germline loops: CDR1 MNHNY, CDR2 SVGAGI (reference sequence). The CDR3 runs to 13 residues. Unmatched junction bases numbered 2, after V lost 2 bases and J lost 5 bases. As DNA, the CDR3 is TGTGCCAGCAGTTACAACAGGGGTGAGACCCAGTACTTC. It specifies CASSYNRGETQYF.

The gene calls are TRBV6-1 and TRBJ1-5; D not certain. The CDR3 sequence is 15 residues long. Trimming cost V 1 base and J 6 bases, with 13 bases left between them. CDR1 is MNHNS, CDR2 SASEGT, per germline. The DNA of the CDR3 is TGTGCCAGCAGTGAAGGAATGGCGGGCACTCAGCCCCAGCATTTT. The encoded protein is CASSEGMAGTQPQHF.

J is TRBJ1-3 and V is TRBV6-1, with D unclear. The germline V gene has CDR1 MNHNS and CDR2 SASEGT. The CDR3 length is 17 residues. V was pared by 4 bases and J by 4 bases, with 20 bases between. CDR3 amino acids: CASSVLVPGIEGNTIYF. CDR3 DNA sequence: TGTGCCAGCAGTGTTCTAGTCCCGGGGATTGAGGGAAACACCATATATTTT.